These T cell receptor beta chains were read from a single sample in a study of blood T cell repertoires in COVID-19. Clones were read by immunoSEQ multiplex PCR, and TCRdb kept only the in-frame ones, dropping some. The sample holds under 300,000 clones, 89% seen once. Sequenced input: peripheral blood. The receptors here all came from a middle-aged man with acute or convalescent COVID-19. CDR3s include the opening cysteine and the closing phenylalanine or tryptophan. The order of the fields is D gene, J gene, clone size, V gene, CDR3 protein, CDR3 DNA. A D gene is named only where the DNA matches it firmly. Expanded clones are given a class, and other clones once, few, many or no size at all.

>NA|TRBJ2-5|once|TRBV29-1
CSVETGLSETQYF
TGCAGCGTTGAAACGGGTCTTTCGGAGACCCAGTACTTC
>NA|TRBJ2-7|NA|TRBV6-5
CASSSYYEQYF
TGTGCCAGCAGTTCCTACTACGAGCAGTACTTC
>TRBD1|TRBJ2-2|NA|TRBV29-1
CSAEPRTGTTGELFF
TGCAGCGCCGAACCCAGGACAGGTACCACCGGGGAGCTGTTTTTT
>NA|TRBJ1-1|NA|TRBV6-6
CASSSNRELGTEAFF
TGTGCCAGCAGTTCCAACAGGGAGTTGGGCACTGAAGCTTTCTTT
>TRBD2|TRBJ2-7|NA|TRBV13
CASSGASGVSYEQYF
TGTGCCAGCAGCGGCGCTAGCGGGGTCTCCTACGAGCAGTACTTC
>TRBD1|TRBJ2-4|NA|TRBV30
CAWGGQPKNIQYF
TGTGCCTGGGGGGGACAGCCCAAAAACATTCAGTACTTC
>TRBD1|TRBJ2-1|NA|TRBV28
CASSLWTGEMNEQFF
TGTGCCAGCAGTTTATGGACAGGGGAAATGAATGAGCAGTTCTTC
>TRBD2|TRBJ2-1|NA|TRBV5-1
CASSLAGGYYNEQFF
TGCGCCAGCAGCTTGGCGGGGGGGTACTACAATGAGCAGTTCTTC
>NA|TRBJ2-2|NA|TRBV5-5
CASSSTGFTGELFF
TGTGCCAGCAGCTCTACAGGGTTCACCGGGGAGCTGTTTTTT
>TRBD1|TRBJ1-4|NA|TRBV7-2
CASSLGAGTGPTNEKLFF
TGTGCCAGCAGCTTAGGGGCCGGGACAGGGCCAACTAATGAAAAACTGTTTTTT
>NA|TRBJ2-1|NA|TRBV2
CASSEGLGPNEQFF
TGTGCCAGCAGTGAAGGGTTGGGGCCTAATGAGCAGTTCTTC
>TRBD1|TRBJ2-7|NA|TRBV24-1
CATSDLGTGVAF
TGTGCCACCAGTGATTTGGGGACAGGGGTCGCCTTC
>TRBD2|TRBJ2-5|NA|TRBV2
CASSEAASPSGGSQYF
TGTGCCAGCAGTGAAGCGGCGAGCCCTTCCGGGGGGTCCCAGTACTTC
>NA|TRBJ2-1|once|TRBV5-5
CASSSGIHPSYNEQFF
TGTGCCAGCAGCTCCGGGATTCACCCCTCCTACAATGAGCAGTTCTTC
>NA|TRBJ1-5|NA|TRBV6-5
CASREQSNQPQHF
TGTGCCAGCAGGGAGCAGAGCAATCAGCCCCAGCATTTT
>NA|TRBJ1-6|NA|TRBV27
CASRPSGSPLHF
TGTGCCAGCAGGCCGTCGGGGTCACCCCTCCACTTT
>NA|TRBJ1-5|NA|TRBV19
CASSIAGGNQPQHF
TGTGCCAGTAGTATAGCAGGGGGCAATCAGCCCCAGCATTTT
>TRBD1|TRBJ1-5|NA|TRBV5-1
CASSLEGQDYQPQHF
TGCGCCAGCAGCTTGGAAGGACAGGATTATCAGCCCCAGCATTTT
>TRBD1|TRBJ2-3|NA|TRBV7-3
CASSRRQGPTDTQYF
TGTGCCAGCAGCCGACGACAGGGTCCCACAGATACGCAGTATTTT
>NA|TRBJ2-5|NA|TRBV9
CASSFLGSQETQYF
TGTGCCAGCAGCTTTCTGGGCTCACAAGAGACCCAGTACTTC
>NA|TRBJ1-1|NA|TRBV5-5
CASSLTSEAFF
TGTGCCAGCAGTCTAACGTCCGAAGCTTTCTTT
>TRBD1|TRBJ2-7|NA|TRBV2
CASKLRQGRTYEQYF
TGTGCCAGCAAACTCAGACAGGGGCGAACCTACGAGCAGTACTTC
>TRBD1|TRBJ1-6|NA|TRBV7-6
CASSQLTGENSPLHF
TGTGCCAGCAGCCAATTGACAGGGGAAAATTCACCCCTCCACTTT
>NA|TRBJ1-4|NA|TRBV6-5
CASAGQSNEKLFF
TGTGCCAGCGCAGGACAGTCTAATGAAAAACTGTTTTTT
>TRBD2|TRBJ2-1|NA|TRBV2
CASSLVSGAGVF
TGTGCCAGCAGCCTAGTTAGCGGGGCAGGGGTCTTC
>TRBD1|TRBJ2-3|NA|TRBV7-3
CASSGTGIDTQYF
TGTGCCAGCAGCGGGACAGGGATAGATACGCAGTATTTT
>TRBD1|TRBJ1-1|NA|TRBV7-2
CASSVRGSDTEAFF
TGTGCCAGCAGCGTCAGGGGGTCGGACACTGAAGCTTTCTTT
>NA|TRBJ1-1|few|TRBV19
CASGGGLNTEAFF
TGTGCCAGTGGCGGGGGATTGAACACTGAAGCTTTCTTT
>TRBD1|TRBJ2-6|NA|TRBV7-2
CASSLEGTAGANVLTF
TGTGCCAGCAGCTTAGAAGGGACAGCCGGGGCCAACGTCCTGACTTTC
>NA|TRBJ2-2|NA|TRBV9
CASSVGANPGTGELFF
TGTGCCAGCAGCGTAGGGGCTAACCCCGGCACCGGGGAGCTGTTTTTT
>TRBD2|TRBJ2-7|NA|TRBV9
CASSVGVGEGGEQYF
TGTGCCAGCAGCGTAGGGGTTGGGGAGGGCGGCGAGCAGTACTTC
>TRBD1|TRBJ2-3|NA|TRBV29-1
CSVDRGLADTQYF
TGCAGCGTCGACAGGGGCCTAGCGGATACGCAGTATTTT
>NA|TRBJ1-3|NA|TRBV5-1
CASSPIPGLGNTIYF
TGCGCCAGCAGCCCTATCCCAGGGTTGGGAAACACCATATATTTT
>NA|TRBJ1-1|NA|TRBV6-5
CASSPGVFEAFF
TGTGCCAGCAGCCCAGGGGTGTTTGAAGCTTTCTTT
>NA|TRBJ2-7|NA|TRBV18
CAGSATNGPYEQYF
TGTGCCGGGTCGGCAACTAACGGCCCCTACGAGCAGTACTTC
>TRBD1|TRBJ2-7|NA|TRBV2
CASRGQGGQGIHEQYF
TGTGCCAGCAGGGGCCAAGGGGGACAGGGGATCCACGAGCAGTACTTC
>NA|TRBJ1-4|NA|TRBV5-5
CASSLVAATNEKLFF
TGTGCCAGCAGCTTGGTGGCAGCAACTAATGAAAAACTGTTTTTT